This T cell receptor (beta chain) was found in a study of blood T cell repertoires in COVID-19. Libraries were prepared by immunoSEQ multiplex PCR; TCRdb keeps only in-frame clonotypes and omits some of them. The sample has 60,000 to 80,000 clones, approximately 92% seen once; the top ten hold approximately 6%. Unmatched junction bases numbered 8, after V lost 4 bases and J lost 3 bases. The CDR3 totals 15 residues. Germline loops: CDR1 SGHNT, CDR2 YYREEE (reference sequence). The chain has TRBV5-4 and TRBJ2-7, with 9 bases aligning to TRBD2. Sequenced input: peripheral blood. This receptor was identified in a human donor in a cohort sampled during active COVID-19. DNA for the CDR3: TGTGCCAGCAGCCTCGGGGCGGGGGGGCTCTACGAGCAGTACTTC. It specifies CASSLGAGGLYEQYF.